A single sample is the source of the 23 T cell receptor beta chains below, sequenced in a study of control samples from healthy donors and cancer patients. Using immunoSEQ multiplex PCR, the repertoire was profiled, and TCRdb retains in-frame clones only, with some absent. The sample shows more than 85,000 clones, approximately 88% of them seen only once. Specimen: PBMCs. The receptors derive from a woman in her sixties or seventies with lung cancer.

This chain uses TRBV19 with TRBJ2-7; D ambiguous. Germline V gene lookup returns CDR1 LNHDA and CDR2 SQIVND (reference sequence). The V end was cut by 3 bases, the J end by 0 bases, with 15 bases between. The CDR3 spans 16 residues. CDR3 in DNA: TGTGCCAGTAGTATTCGAGGCGATCTGGGCTCCTACGAGCAGTACTTC. It translates to CASSIRGDLGSYEQYF.

The rearrangement links TRBV9 to TRBJ2-5; D unresolved. Germline V gives CDR1 SGDLS, CDR2 YYNGEE. The CDR3 consists of 15 residues. V was trimmed by 4 bases and J by 2 bases, leaving 15 bases between them. This CDR3 is CASSPDDDGQETQYF. Written as DNA, the CDR3 is TGTGCCAGCAGCCCCGATGACGACGGACAAGAGACCCAGTACTTC.

The J gene is TRBJ2-7, the V gene TRBV5-6; possibly TRBD1 for D (5 bases). The CDR3 spans 13 residues. CDR1 SGHDT and CDR2 YYEEEE come from the germline V gene. The V gene lost 0 bases and the J gene lost 3 bases, with 7 bases spanning the gap. For the CDR3, the DNA is TGTGCCAGCAGCTTGGGACAGAACTACGAGCAGTACTTC. Its protein product is CASSLGQNYEQYF.

The V and J genes are TRBV7-6 and TRBJ2-2; TRBD2 is a possible D gene (6 bases). Germline V lookup: CDR1 SGHVS, CDR2 FNYEAQ. Between the trimmed V and J ends, which lost 3 bases and 5 bases, there was a span of 16 bases. This CDR3 region has 16 residues. CDR3 sequence reads: CASSFSYGSGTGELFF. CDR3 sequence (DNA): TGTGCCAGCAGCTTTTCATACGGGAGTGGGACCGGGGAGCTGTTTTTT.

This chain links TRBV19 with TRBJ1-1, with 8 bases lining up with TRBD1. The V segment lost 5 bases and the J segment 6 bases; nucleotides outside the gene matches: 5. Germline V gene lookup returns CDR1 LNHDA and CDR2 SQIVND (reference sequence). The CDR3 sequence is 13 residues long. In DNA, the CDR3 is TGTGCCAGTAGTTCAGGGGGCGAGGCTGAAGCTTTCTTT. Its protein is CASSSGGEAEAFF.

The V call is TRBV2, the J call TRBJ2-7, with D perhaps TRBD1 (5 bases). The CDR3 extends over 15 amino acids. Deletions cut 3 bases from V and 2 bases from J, with 14 bases between. Per the germline V gene, CDR1 is SNHLY and CDR2 is FYNNEI. The CDR3 DNA follows: TGTGCCAGCAGTGAGAGACAGCGAAGTACCTACGAGCAGTACTTC. Translating it yields CASSERQRSTYEQYF.

The chain recombines TRBV18 with TRBJ1-5; the D is unclear. The length of the CDR3 is 14 residues. In germline, CDR1 is KGHSH, CDR2 LQKENI. Trimming shortened V by 6 bases and J by 0 bases, and 9 bases separated the two germline ends. For the CDR3, the DNA is TGTGCCAGCTCCCCCGCGGATAGCAATCAGCCCCAGCATTTT. As protein: CASSPADSNQPQHF.

The rearrangement links TRBV18 to TRBJ1-5, with 7 positions matching TRBD1. CDR3 length: 15 amino acids. With 3 bases clipped from V and 4 bases from J, the junction kept 6 bases outside the gene matches. Germline V lookup: CDR1 KGHSH, CDR2 LQKENI. The DNA of the CDR3 is TGTGCCAGCTCACCTGCGGGACAGCTTAATCAGCCCCAGCATTTT. Amino acid sequence: CASSPAGQLNQPQHF. The variable domain in full, with the rest retrieved from reference TRBV18 and TRBJ1-5, is NAGVMQNPRHLVRRRGQEARLRCSPMKGHSHVYWYRQLPEEGLKFMVYLQKENIIDESGMPKERFSAEFPKEGPSILRIQQVVRGDSAAYFCASSPAGQLNQPQHFGDGTRLSIL.

V usage is TRBV19 and J usage is TRBJ1-2; perhaps TRBD1 as D (5 bases). The CDR3 is 14 residues long. Germline V gene data show CDR1 as LNHDA and CDR2 as SQIVND (reference sequence). Between the trimmed V and J ends, which lost 3 bases and 4 bases, there was a span of 12 bases. The CDR3 loop reads CASSIQGPGYGYTF. CDR3 nucleotide sequence: TGTGCCAGTAGTATTCAGGGACCGGGCTATGGCTACACCTTC.

This chain joins TRBV9 and TRBJ1-3; the match to TRBD1 covers 9 bases. V was clipped by 0 bases and J by 3 bases; unmatched bases: 4. The CDR3 sequence is 16 residues long. Germline V lookup: CDR1 SGDLS, CDR2 YYNGEE. CDR3 in DNA: TGTGCCAGCAGCGTAGAAGGGACAGGGAGTGGAAACACCATATATTTT. The encoded protein is CASSVEGTGSGNTIYF.

The J gene is TRBJ1-1, the V gene TRBV19; unclear D gene. CDR3 length: 13 residues. V lost 5 bases to trimming and J lost 0 bases, with 7 bases between them. Germline V gene sequence: CDR1 LNHDA, CDR2 SQIVND (reference sequence). Here the CDR3 reads CASSQALNTEAFF. The CDR3 coding sequence is TGTGCCAGTAGTCAAGCCCTGAACACTGAAGCTTTCTTT.

This rearrangement joins TRBV28 to TRBJ2-3; D remains ambiguous. The CDR3 runs to 15 residues. The ends were cut back, 4 bases at V and 5 bases at J, with 16 bases in the middle. Germline lookup yields CDR1 MDHEN and CDR2 SYDVKM. The DNA of the CDR3 is TGTGCCAGCAGTTCCCCGTCGAGTGGGAAAGATACGCAGTATTTT. As protein: CASSSPSSGKDTQYF. Filled out from reference TRBV28 and TRBJ2-3, the complete variable domain reads DVKVTQSSRYLVKRTGEKVFLECVQDMDHENMFWYRQDPGLGLRLIYFSYDVKMKEKGDIPEGYSVSREKKERFSLILESASTNQTSMYLCASSSPSSGKDTQYFGPGTRLTVL.

DNA of the CDR3: TGTGCCAGCAGCTCGCAGGTTGGCACTGAAGCTTTCTTT. It translates to CASSSQVGTEAFF. This chain links TRBV16 with TRBJ1-1; the D is unclear. V lost 5 bases and J 4 bases, leaving 11 bases between the germline ends. The germline V gene has CDR1 KGHSY and CDR2 FQNENV. This CDR3 spans 13 amino acids.

Worth noting for this clone: Different DNA sequences within this sample yield the same CDR3. This chain connects TRBV7-8 to TRBJ2-5; D is undetermined. The germline V and J ends were trimmed by 1 base and 5 bases, with 8 bases remaining between them. CDR3 size: 13 residues. Germline CDR1 is SGHVS and CDR2 is FQNEAQ. The CDR3 nucleotides are TGTGCCAGCAGCTTAGAAGGTTGGGAGACCCAGTACTTC. This encodes CASSLEGWETQYF.

J is TRBJ1-1 and V is TRBV18, with TRBD1 identical over 7 bases. Per germline, CDR1 KGHSH and CDR2 LQKENI. The CDR3 has 15 residues. V dropped 4 bases and J dropped 0; count of bases not matched to a gene: 5. The CDR3 DNA reads as TGTGCCAGCTCACTCACAGGACAGGTGAACACTGAAGCTTTCTTT. Protein: CASSLTGQVNTEAFF.

CDR3 bases: TGCGCCAGCTCTCTGGGCGGGATAATCCCAGATACGCAGTATTTT. It translates to CASSLGGIIPDTQYF. The V and J genes are TRBV5-1 and TRBJ2-3; a possible D gene is TRBD2 (6 bases). The CDR3 loop spans 15 amino acids. The V gene lost 7 bases and the J gene lost 4 bases, with 19 bases spanning the gap. Germline V gives CDR1 SGHRS, CDR2 YFSETQ.

The J gene is TRBJ2-1, the V gene TRBV7-2; D may be TRBD1 or TRBD2 (5 bases each). Trimming shortened V by 5 bases and J by 0 bases, and 11 bases separated the two germline ends. Germline CDR1 SGHTA, CDR2 FQGNSA. The CDR3 covers 15 residues. The CDR3 here is CASSHPGASYNEQFF. The CDR3 nucleotides are TGTGCCAGCAGCCACCCCGGGGCCTCCTACAATGAGCAGTTCTTC.

The rearrangement joins TRBV5-8 to TRBJ2-3, with 9 bases that match TRBD2. The V gene's germline CDR1 is SGHTS and CDR2 YDEGEE. The CDR3 runs to 16 residues. V dropped 2 bases and J dropped 2; count of bases not matched to a gene: 6. CDR3 sequence reads: CASSFKLAGPTDTQYF. The CDR3 DNA follows: TGTGCCAGCAGCTTCAAACTAGCGGGCCCCACAGATACGCAGTATTTT. The whole variable domain, remainder taken from reference TRBV5-8 and TRBJ2-3, is EAGVTQSPTHLIKTRGQQATLRCSPISGHTSVYWYQQALGLGLQFLLWYDEGEERNRGNFPPRFSGRQFPNYSSELNVNALELEDSALYLCASSFKLAGPTDTQYFGPGTRLTVL.

The V and J genes are TRBV25-1 and TRBJ1-1; TRBD1 aligns across 8 bases. Germline CDR1 reads MGHDK; CDR2 reads SYGVNS. The junction had 7 bases not matched to a gene; V was cut back by 6 bases and J by 4 bases. The CDR3 is 14 residues long. DNA of the CDR3: TGTGCCAGCAGGCAGACAGGGGCGGCCACTGAAGCTTTCTTT. Amino acids: CASRQTGAATEAFF.

This chain connects TRBV9 to TRBJ2-5; TRBD1 might be the D (6 bases). Germline lookup yields CDR1 SGDLS and CDR2 YYNGEE. The CDR3 runs 15 residues. V lost 4 bases to trimming and J lost 2 bases, with 15 bases between them. CDR3 region: CASSLTPRGQETQYF. CDR3 bases: TGTGCCAGCAGCTTAACCCCCAGGGGACAAGAGACCCAGTACTTC.

The CDR3, as DNA: TGTGCCAGTGGGAGCGGGGGGGCCATCTACAATGAGCAGTTCTTC. Its protein is CASGSGGAIYNEQFF. V usage is TRBV19 and J usage is TRBJ2-1; 10 bases are shared with TRBD2. The V and J ends lost 8 bases and 3 bases, in that order; junction bases with no gene match: 7. This CDR3 comprises 15 residues. Germline V gene sequence: CDR1 LNHDA, CDR2 SQIVND (reference sequence).

CDR3 DNA: TGTGCCAGCAGCTTAGTGAACAGGGGGCAGGATACGCAGTATTTT. This codes for CASSLVNRGQDTQYF. The J gene is TRBJ2-3, the V gene TRBV7-2; 9 nucleotides line up with TRBD1. V lost 1 base, J lost 6 bases, and 5 bases stayed unmatched. The germline V gene has CDR1 SGHTA and CDR2 FQGNSA. This CDR3 is built from 15 residues.

The table lists this clone with a few counts. The chain combines TRBV11-3 with TRBJ2-6; D might be TRBD1 or TRBD2, each matching 5 bases. With 5 bases removed from V and 0 bases from J, the gap between germline ends came to 17 bases. CDR1 and CDR2 (germline): SGHNT, YENEEA. The CDR3 consists of 18 residues. The CDR3, as DNA: TGTGCCAGCAGCACGCACAGAGGGACGAGCTCTGGGGCCAACGTCCTGACTTTC. Protein sequence: CASSTHRGTSSGANVLTF.